The 28 T cell receptor beta chains presented below share a single source sample, sequenced in a study of T-cell reconstitution after alpha-beta-depleted transplantation in children. Unique molecular identifiers were incorporated when the TCRbeta library was constructed. TCRdb independently ran MiXCR on the PCR reads; one entry per CDR3 protein. In the table there are roughly 400,000 distinct CDR3 sequences, 43% of which are singletons. Sequenced material: PBMCs, taken before TCRalphabeta/CD19-depleted stem cell transplant. These receptors were taken from a girl aged 2-9 years with aplastic anemia, due to receive a stem cell transplant.

The chain employs TRBV20-1 and TRBJ2-7, with D possibly TRBD2 on 6 matching bases. The germline CDR1 and CDR2 sequences are DFQATT and SNEGSKA (reference sequence). The V end was cut by 4 bases, the J end by 0 bases, with 7 bases between. The CDR3 spans 12 residues. Here the CDR3 DNA reads TGCAGTGCTACCGGGGGCTCCTACGAGCAGTACTTC. This translates into CSATGGSYEQYF.

This sequence joins TRBV3-1 and TRBJ2-5; 8 nucleotides match TRBD2. The CDR3 covers 18 residues. J lost 2 bases, V lost 4 bases, and 15 bases had no gene match. The germline gives CDR1 LGHDT, CDR2 YNNKEL (reference sequence). CDR3 region: CASSPRVAGTLGQETQYF. The CDR3 DNA follows: TGTGCCAGCAGCCCTCGGGTAGCGGGAACCTTGGGGCAAGAGACCCAGTACTTC.

The gene calls are TRBV4-2 and TRBJ1-6, with D possibly matching TRBD1 (6 bases). In germline, CDR1 is LGHNA, CDR2 YNFKEQ. Trimming removed 8 bases at V and 2 bases at J, with 16 bases between. This CDR3 region has 16 residues. The CDR3 coding sequence is TGTGCCAGCCGCGAACAGGGACCAGCCTATAATTCACCCCTCCACTTT. It specifies CASREQGPAYNSPLHF.

The CDR3 loop is CSATPGLAGDNEQFF. In DNA form, the CDR3 reads TGCAGTGCAACCCCGGGACTAGCGGGGGACAATGAGCAGTTCTTC. The chain joins TRBV20-1 to TRBJ2-1, with 14 bases fitting TRBD2. The CDR3 is made up of 15 amino acids. The germline CDR1 and CDR2 sequences are DFQATT and SNEGSKA (reference sequence). The V and J ends lost 6 bases and 5 bases, in that order; junction bases with no gene match: 6.

This clonotype came up a few times. The rearrangement joins TRBV29-1 to TRBJ2-1; 10 bases fit TRBD2. The CDR3 runs to 12 residues. CDR1 is SQVTM, CDR2 ANQGSEA, per germline. The CDR3, as DNA: TGCACCGCGGGGCTAGCGGGAGATGAGCAGTTCTTC. It encodes CTAGLAGDEQFF.

The sample holds many counts of this clonotype. The chain is built from TRBV6-5 and TRBJ2-7; 15 positions agree with TRBD2. Trimming took 6 bases from V and 4 from J; bases not matched to a gene: 4. The CDR3 consists of 15 residues. Germline lookup yields CDR1 MNHEY and CDR2 SVGAGI. The CDR3 sequence is CASRLGTSGRYEQYF. CDR3 DNA sequence: TGTGCCAGCAGACTCGGGACTAGCGGGAGGTACGAGCAGTACTTC.

This clonotype has ten or more counts. V usage is TRBV12-3 or TRBV12-4 and J usage is TRBJ2-7, with 11 bases fitting TRBD2. The length of the CDR3 is 15 residues. Trimming at V came to 6 bases and at J to 2 bases, leaving 6 bases not matched to a gene. The CDR3 loop reads CASSSSGRFTYEQYF. CDR3 nucleotide sequence: TGTGCCAGCAGCTCTAGCGGGAGGTTTACCTACGAGCAGTACTTC.

This clonotype was seen a handful of times. V is TRBV27 and J is TRBJ2-7, with TRBD1 matching 9 bases. The CDR3 covers 18 residues. The V gene end was trimmed by 7 bases and the J gene end by 0 bases; junction bases not matched to a gene: 16. Germline CDR1 reads MNHEY; CDR2 reads SMNVEV (reference sequence). This CDR3 reads CASIPYGTGSVSSYEQYF. As DNA, the CDR3 is TGTGCCAGCATCCCCTACGGGACAGGGTCCGTTAGCTCCTACGAGCAGTACTTC.

The rearrangement links TRBV4-2 to TRBJ1-2; D unclear. The CDR3 totals 16 residues. V gave up 0 bases and J gave up 4 bases, with 15 bases separating them. CDR1 LGHNA and CDR2 YNFKEQ come from the germline V gene. CDR3 sequence (DNA): TGTGCCAGCAGCCAAGATTGGGCCACGGGCCGCTATGGCTACACCTTC. Protein sequence: CASSQDWATGRYGYTF.

This clonotype came up a few times. This sequence joins TRBV7-6 and TRBJ2-3; a weak D match, TRBD2 (5 bases). This CDR3 region has 13 residues. Germline CDR1 reads SGHVS; CDR2 reads FNYEAQ. Trimming took off 1 base at V and 9 bases at J, with 11 bases between the two ends. CDR3 region: CASSLERPGTQYF. DNA for the CDR3: TGTGCCAGCAGCTTAGAGCGGCCGGGGACGCAGTATTTT.

The V and J genes are TRBV5-1 and TRBJ1-1; TRBD1 might be the D (6 bases). CDR1 is SGHRS, CDR2 YFSETQ, per germline. The CDR3 is made up of 15 amino acids. V lost 0 bases and J 1 base, leaving 10 bases between the germline ends. The CDR3 reads CASSLAGASNTEAFF. The DNA of the CDR3 is TGCGCCAGCAGCTTGGCAGGGGCCTCGAACACTGAAGCTTTCTTT.

Here the CDR3 reads CASSFRSYNEQFF. The CDR3 region has the DNA TGTGCCAGCAGCTTCCGCTCCTACAATGAGCAGTTCTTC. The chain has TRBV7-6 and TRBJ2-1; D gene unclear. The CDR3 is 13 amino acids. The V end lost 3 bases, the J end lost 0 bases, and 3 bases lay between the germline ends. Germline-derived CDR1 and CDR2 are SGHVS and FNYEAQ.

This clonotype was seen only a few times. J is TRBJ1-2 and V is TRBV19; D not certain. Trimming shortened V by 10 bases and J by 6 bases, and 18 bases separated the two germline ends. Germline CDR1 LNHDA, CDR2 SQIVND (reference sequence). This CDR3 is 13 amino acids long. The DNA for the CDR3 is TGTGCCACCAGCTTCCATCGGACGGATGGCTACACCTTC. Protein: CATSFHRTDGYTF.

CDR3 sequence: CASSSRERRAQYF. As DNA, the CDR3 is TGTGCCAGCAGCTCACGGGAGAGACGGGCGCAGTATTTT. The rearrangement joins TRBV14 to TRBJ2-3; D might be TRBD2 (6 bases). This CDR3 spans 13 amino acids. The germline CDR1 and CDR2 sequences are SGHDN and FVKESK. Deletions cut 5 bases from V and 10 bases from J, with 16 bases between.

This clonotype occurred once. The chain recombines TRBV7-2 with TRBJ1-5; 9 bases align to TRBD1. The germline CDR1 and CDR2 sequences are SGHTA and FQGNSA. The CDR3 runs to 16 residues. After removal of 0 bases from V and 4 bases from J, the junction contained 4 bases not matched to a gene. The CDR3 region has the DNA TGTGCCAGCAGCTTAGCGGGACAGGGAGTTAATCAGCCCCAGCATTTT. Translated: CASSLAGQGVNQPQHF.

This clonotype showed up many times. This chain uses TRBV18 with TRBJ2-7; D not certain. The germline V gene has CDR1 KGHSH and CDR2 LQKENI. V lost 3 bases to trimming and J lost 3 bases, with 3 bases between them. The CDR3 has 11 amino acids. CDR3 nucleotides: TGTGCCAGCTCACCGGACTACGAGCAGTACTTC. Translating gives CASSPDYEQYF.

This clonotype was seen at least ten times. The rearrangement joins TRBV10-2 to TRBJ2-2, with D perhaps TRBD2 (6 bases). The germline V and J ends were trimmed by 6 bases and 8 bases, with 10 bases remaining between them. The CDR3 is 12 amino acids. Germline V gene lookup returns CDR1 WSHSY and CDR2 SAAADI. The DNA for the CDR3 is TGCGCCAGCAGAACGGGACTGGGGGAGCTGTTTTTT. Translating it yields CASRTGLGELFF.

The chain uses TRBV20-1 and TRBJ2-2, with D perhaps matching TRBD1 (6 bases). Germline-derived CDR1 and CDR2 are DFQATT and SNEGSKA (reference sequence). Trimming stripped 1 base from V and 0 bases from J, with 12 bases between. The CDR3 totals 16 residues. The CDR3 spells CSARAGNRANTGELFF. The CDR3 DNA sequence: TGCAGTGCTAGAGCAGGAAACAGGGCGAACACCGGGGAGCTGTTTTTT.

V and J are TRBV20-1 and TRBJ2-5, with D possibly TRBD2 on 5 matching bases. V was shortened by 2 bases and J by 5 bases, with 12 bases between the two germline ends. The CDR3 runs to 13 residues. Per germline, CDR1 DFQATT and CDR2 SNEGSKA (reference sequence). CDR3 amino acids: CSARSLAWETQYF. CDR3 sequence (DNA): TGCAGTGCTAGATCCCTAGCTTGGGAGACCCAGTACTTC.

The chain joins TRBV30 to TRBJ2-5; a possible D gene is TRBD2 (6 bases). The CDR3 consists of 13 residues. V shed 0 bases and J shed 4 bases, with 9 bases lying between them. Germline V lookup: CDR1 GTSNPN, CDR2 SVGIG (reference sequence). As DNA, the CDR3 is TGTGCCTGGAGTGTAAGGCGGGGAGAGACCCAGTACTTC. It codes for CAWSVRRGETQYF. Complete variable domain (other parts from reference TRBV30 and TRBJ2-5): SQTIHQWPATLVQPVGSPLSLECTVEGTSNPNLYWYRQAAGRGLQLLFYSVGIGQISSEVPQNLSASRPQDRQFILSSKKLLLSDSGFYLCAWSVRRGETQYFGPGTRLLVL.

The table lists this clonotype with a few counts. The genes are TRBV5-1 and TRBJ1-2, with 7 bases lining up with TRBD1. Germline lookup yields CDR1 SGHRS and CDR2 YFSETQ. The CDR3 is 16 residues long. The trim removed 4 bases at V and 0 bases at J, leaving 9 bases unmatched. The CDR3 nucleotides read TGCGCCAGCAGCACCCTGAGGACAGGAGCTAACTATGGCTACACCTTC. It translates to CASSTLRTGANYGYTF.

This chain links TRBV20-1 with TRBJ2-5, with 7 bases fitting TRBD2. CDR1 is DFQATT, CDR2 SNEGSKA, per germline (reference sequence). Losses at the gene ends were 5 bases for V and 5 bases for J; bases not matched to a gene: 8. The CDR3 is 13 residues long. As DNA, the CDR3 is TGCAGTGCTGACCGGACTAGACGGGAGACCCAGTACTTC. Translation: CSADRTRRETQYF.

This clonotype was picked up many times. The chain uses TRBV20-1 and TRBJ2-3; perhaps TRBD1 as D (5 bases). The V gene lost 6 bases and the J gene lost 3 bases, with 13 bases spanning the gap. Germline V gene data show CDR1 as DFQATT and CDR2 as SNEGSKA (reference sequence). CDR3 size: 13 residues. In nucleotides, the CDR3 is TGCAGTGCCTTGGGGCAGAAAACAGATACGCAGTATTTT. The encoded protein is CSALGQKTDTQYF.

The chain carries TRBV20-1 and TRBJ2-5; TRBD2 agrees at 9 bases. The CDR3 length is 16 residues. Germline CDR1 is DFQATT and CDR2 is SNEGSKA (reference sequence). V shed 0 bases, J shed 5 bases, and the junction held 10 bases outside the gene matches. Here the CDR3 reads CSARDRRRGGRETQYF. The CDR3 DNA is TGCAGTGCTAGAGATCGGCGGCGGGGGGGCAGGGAGACCCAGTACTTC.

The chain carries TRBV12-3 or TRBV12-4 and TRBJ2-7; D remains unclear. The germline V and J ends were trimmed by 5 bases and 3 bases, with 17 bases remaining between them. The CDR3 sequence is 15 residues long. CDR3 coding DNA: TGTGCCAGCAGTCCCGCTCGGACGGTCATCTACGAGCAGTACTTC. This gives the protein CASSPARTVIYEQYF.

The table lists this clonotype with many counts. V and J are TRBV20-1 and TRBJ2-1; the D call may be TRBD1 or TRBD2 (5 bases each). The CDR3 is 16 amino acids. Trimming removed 3 bases at V and 7 bases at J, with 22 bases between. Germline loops: CDR1 DFQATT, CDR2 SNEGSKA (reference sequence). The CDR3: CSARPVRGVSWNEQFF. The CDR3 nucleotides are TGCAGTGCTAGGCCAGTGAGAGGGGTTAGTTGGAATGAGCAGTTCTTC.

The CDR3 sequence is CASSSTSGGITDTQYF. As DNA, the CDR3 is TGCGCCAGCAGCTCAACTAGCGGGGGGATCACAGATACGCAGTATTTT. The V and J genes are TRBV5-1 and TRBJ2-3; 12 bases match TRBD2. The trim removed 3 bases at V and 2 bases at J, leaving 4 bases unmatched. CDR1 and CDR2 (germline): SGHRS, YFSETQ. This CDR3 spans 16 amino acids.

The rearrangement links TRBV7-9 to TRBJ1-4, with 7 bases fitting TRBD1. The CDR3 is 15 residues long. The germline V gene encodes CDR1 SEHNR and CDR2 FQNEAQ (reference sequence). With 1 base clipped from V and 4 bases from J, the junction kept 3 bases outside the gene matches. Here the CDR3 DNA reads TGTGCCAGCAGCTTAGGCGGGACAGTTAATGAAAAACTGTTTTTT. It specifies CASSLGGTVNEKLFF. The full variable domain, its missing parts supplied by reference TRBV7-9 and TRBJ1-4, is DTGVSQNPRHKITKRGQNVTFRCDPISEHNRLYWYRQTLGQGPEFLTYFQNEAQLEKSRLLSDRFSAERPKGSFSTLEIQRTEQGDSAMYLCASSLGGTVNEKLFFGSGTQLSVL.